This T cell receptor (beta chain) was profiled in a study of human T cells and chemical hapten exposure. Study in general: An approximately 2 cm by approximately 2 cm inner upper arm patch received 2% DPC for sensitization. Small volume differences among pooled libraries mainly caused per-sample TCR yield variation.

CDR3 length: 14 residues. Germline assignment: CDR1 SNHLY and CDR2 FYNNEI. Trimming at V came to 5 bases and at J to 6 bases, leaving 6 bases not matched to a gene. Noted time point: pre-sensitization, week 0. Treatment meaning: therapeutic diphenylcyclopropenone sensitization with weekly scalp DPC. This clonotype was seen many times. Each CDR3 protein gets one entry after TCRdb re-called the RACE reads with MiXCR. Of about 380,000 distinct CDR3 sequences detected, 4.5% to 5.5% appear once; the ten largest clones hold approximately 2.4%. This TCR came from a woman in her fifties or sixties with alopecia areata. Some clones in this sample may be carry-over from other donors' samples. The chain couples TRBV2 to TRBJ1-4, with 7 bases lining up with TRBD1. This specimen was whole blood, taken in connection with sensitization to the hapten diphenylcyclopropenone (DPC). CDR3 bases: TGTGCCAGCAGTCGACAGGGAAGGGATGAAAAACTGTTTTTT. It specifies CASSRQGRDEKLFF.